This T cell receptor (beta chain) emerged from a study of blood T cell repertoires in COVID-19 (dated by TCRdb to 2018 to 2020). Context from the whole study: Samples from collaborators originated in the United States, Italy and Spain and spanned both the acute and convalescent phases of COVID-19. The prospective study material was composed of cDNA or gDNA derived from T cells, B-cell-depleted T cells, or PBMCs. Deeply sampled blood TCRbeta repertoires from subjects exposed to, actively infected with, or recovered from COVID-19 were included in the dataset. The repertoires were released in a freely available public database meant as a resource for research on the immune response to SARS-CoV-2. Samples came from the ongoing ImmuneRACE study (first 160 participants) plus 1,254 subjects from 6 global collaborators. A de-identified subject ID, COVID-19 status, age in years and sex were almost always included in the sample metadata. Where available, HLA class I and class II types were taken from metadata supplied by the sample provider and were not determined by assay-based typing.

TCRbeta CDR3 regions were amplified from genomic DNA using the immunoSEQ Assay, a bias-controlled multiplex PCR. In the original analysis: Within the assay, amplification of reference gene primers was used to estimate how many nucleated cells each sample contained. Sequence reads were collapsed and filtered to measure the absolute abundance of every unique TCRbeta CDR3 rearrangement. Productive Simpson clonality was computed per sample as the square root of Simpson's diversity index over productive rearrangements. Drawn from immuneACCESS, this table holds only the in-frame rearrangements with V and J called that TCRdb kept. Clones are partly lost; checked studies trace under half to an unresolved V gene and leave the rest unexplained. V, J and clone size are those of that table, while D and trimming were read from the DNA. The sample data list approximately 270,000 clones, and under 90% of these were observed just once. Less than 2% of the sample is in the top ten clones.

In the prospective study, participants were roughly 18 to 95 years old, resided in 25 or so geographic areas of the United States, and were enrolled through a virtual design. To assign participants to cohorts, the prospective study relied on clinical history that participants themselves reported in a screening survey and a study questionnaire. For ImmuneRACE Cohort 3, a participant was defined as recovered based on two consecutive negative NP/OP PCR tests, clearance by a healthcare professional, or resolution of symptoms. Each participant in the prospective study had whole blood, serum and a nasopharyngeal or oropharyngeal swab collected by mobile phlebotomists. Prospective study participants could optionally give additional blood draws and questionnaires over an approximately 2-month period. Blood samples from the prospective study were shipped frozen or at room temperature prior to DNA extraction.

Of note for this clone: What antigen it recognizes has not been identified. The input lacks base qualities; no much larger clone sits a single base away.

The CDR3 starts with the cysteine, ends with the phenylalanine, and has 18 residues. Here the CDR3 DNA is all that survives: 54 bases in frame from base 1. Trimming removed 2 bases from V and 4 bases from J, leaving 21 bases between the germline ends. From the germline V gene, CDR1 is KGHSY and CDR2 is FQNENV. Findings and caveats that apply to the study as a whole: The amount of clinical and demographic metadata varied by source and participant and was provided uncurated.

Sequenced input: PBMCs or T cells enriched from blood (not recorded which). This clonotype originated in a woman aged 55-75 years who had recovered from COVID-19. The rearrangement combines TRBV16 with TRBJ2-1; the D gene is perhaps TRBD1, on 5 matching bases. The DNA is TGTGCCAGCAGCCAAAAAGACAGTATCAAATCCCTTTACAATGAGCAGTTCTTC. This translates into CASSQKDSIKSLYNEQFF.